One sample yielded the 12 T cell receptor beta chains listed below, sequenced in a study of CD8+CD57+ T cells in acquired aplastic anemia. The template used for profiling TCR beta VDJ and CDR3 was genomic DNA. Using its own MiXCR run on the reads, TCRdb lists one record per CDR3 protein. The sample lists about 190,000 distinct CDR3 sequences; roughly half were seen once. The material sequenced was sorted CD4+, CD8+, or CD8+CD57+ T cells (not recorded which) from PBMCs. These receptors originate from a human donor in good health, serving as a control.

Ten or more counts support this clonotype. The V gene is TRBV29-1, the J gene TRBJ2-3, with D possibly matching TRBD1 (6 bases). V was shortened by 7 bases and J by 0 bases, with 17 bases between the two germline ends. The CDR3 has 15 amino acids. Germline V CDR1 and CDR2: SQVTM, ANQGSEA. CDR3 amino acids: CSAPTGPWSTDTQYF. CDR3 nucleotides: TGCAGCGCCCCGACAGGCCCATGGAGCACAGATACGCAGTATTTT.

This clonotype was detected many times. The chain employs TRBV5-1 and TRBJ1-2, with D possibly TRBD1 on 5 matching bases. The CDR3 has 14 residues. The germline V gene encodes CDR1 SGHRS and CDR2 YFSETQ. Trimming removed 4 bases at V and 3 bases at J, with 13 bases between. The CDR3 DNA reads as TGCGCCAGCAGCACCGGGCCGGGGGACTATGGCTACACCTTC. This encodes CASSTGPGDYGYTF.

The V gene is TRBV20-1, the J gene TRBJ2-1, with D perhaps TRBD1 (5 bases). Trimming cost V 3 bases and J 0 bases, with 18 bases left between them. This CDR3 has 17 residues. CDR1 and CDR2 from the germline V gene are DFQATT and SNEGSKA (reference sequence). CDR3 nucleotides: TGCAGTGCTAGTCTGGCAGGGCTTTTTGGCTCCTACAATGAGCAGTTCTTC. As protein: CSASLAGLFGSYNEQFF.

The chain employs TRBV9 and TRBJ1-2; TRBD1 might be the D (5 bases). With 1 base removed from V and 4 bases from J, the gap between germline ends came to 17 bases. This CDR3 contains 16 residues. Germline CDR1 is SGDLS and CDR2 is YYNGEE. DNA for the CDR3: TGTGCCAGCAGCGTAAGTGGTGGGGGATGGAGCTATGGCTACACCTTC. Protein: CASSVSGGGWSYGYTF. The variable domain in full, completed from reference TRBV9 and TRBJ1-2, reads DSGVTQTPKHLITATGQRVTLRCSPRSGDLSVYWYQQSLDQGLQFLIQYYNGEERAKGNILERFSAQQFPDLHSELNLSSLELGDSALYFCASSVSGGGWSYGYTFGSGTRLTVV.

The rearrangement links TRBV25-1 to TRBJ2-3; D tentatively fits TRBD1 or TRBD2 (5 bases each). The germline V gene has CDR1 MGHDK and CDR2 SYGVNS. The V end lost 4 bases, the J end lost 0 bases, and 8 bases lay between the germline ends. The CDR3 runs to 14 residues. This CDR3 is CASSGWDSTDTQYF. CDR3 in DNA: TGTGCCAGCAGTGGATGGGACAGCACAGATACGCAGTATTTT.

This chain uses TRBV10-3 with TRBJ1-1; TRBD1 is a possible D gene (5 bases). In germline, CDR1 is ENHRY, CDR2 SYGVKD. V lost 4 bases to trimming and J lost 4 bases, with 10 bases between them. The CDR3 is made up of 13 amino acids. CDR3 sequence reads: CAISVPGGTEAFF. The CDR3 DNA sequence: TGTGCCATCAGTGTACCGGGGGGCACTGAAGCTTTCTTT.

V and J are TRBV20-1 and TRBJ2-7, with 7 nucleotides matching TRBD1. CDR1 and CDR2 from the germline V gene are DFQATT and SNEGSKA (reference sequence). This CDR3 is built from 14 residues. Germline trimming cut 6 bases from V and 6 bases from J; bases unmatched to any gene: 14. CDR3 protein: CSALPGQLFSEQYF. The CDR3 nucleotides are TGCAGTGCGCTACCGGGACAGTTATTCAGCGAGCAGTACTTC.

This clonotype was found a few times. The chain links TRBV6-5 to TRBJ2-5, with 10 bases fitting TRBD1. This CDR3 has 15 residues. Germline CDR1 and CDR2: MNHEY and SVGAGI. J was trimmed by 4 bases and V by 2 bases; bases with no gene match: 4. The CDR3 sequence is CASSYVDRGPETQYF. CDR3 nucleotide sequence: TGTGCCAGCAGTTACGTCGACAGGGGGCCAGAGACCCAGTACTTC.

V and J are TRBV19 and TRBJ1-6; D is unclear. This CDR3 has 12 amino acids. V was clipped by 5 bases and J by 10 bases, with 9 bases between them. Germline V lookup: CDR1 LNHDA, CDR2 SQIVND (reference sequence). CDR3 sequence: CASSSGKSPLHF. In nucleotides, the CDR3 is TGTGCCAGTAGTTCAGGAAAATCACCCCTCCACTTT. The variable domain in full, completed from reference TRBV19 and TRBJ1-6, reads DGGITQSPKYLFRKEGQNVTLSCEQNLNHDAMYWYRQDPGQGLRLIYYSQIVNDFQKGDIAEGYSVSREKKESFPLTVTSAQKNPTAFYLCASSSGKSPLHFGNGTRLTVT.

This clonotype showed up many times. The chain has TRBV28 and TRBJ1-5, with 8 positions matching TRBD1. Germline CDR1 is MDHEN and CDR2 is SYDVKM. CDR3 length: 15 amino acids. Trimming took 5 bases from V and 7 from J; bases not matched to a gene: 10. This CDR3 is CASSGTATGEQPQHF. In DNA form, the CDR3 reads TGTGCCAGCAGTGGAACCGCGACAGGGGAACAGCCCCAGCATTTT.

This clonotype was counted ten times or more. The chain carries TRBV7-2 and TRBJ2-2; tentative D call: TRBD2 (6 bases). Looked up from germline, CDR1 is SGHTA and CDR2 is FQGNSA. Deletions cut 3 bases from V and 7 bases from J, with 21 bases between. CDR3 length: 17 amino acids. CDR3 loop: CASSFPQGGWNGGELFF. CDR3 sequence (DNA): TGTGCCAGCAGCTTCCCGCAGGGAGGCTGGAATGGCGGGGAGCTGTTTTTT.

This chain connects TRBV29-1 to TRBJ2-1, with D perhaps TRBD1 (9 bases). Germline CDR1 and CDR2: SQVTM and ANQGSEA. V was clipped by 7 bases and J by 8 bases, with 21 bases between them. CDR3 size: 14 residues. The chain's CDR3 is CSAGGTGSGDEQFF. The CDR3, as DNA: TGCAGCGCGGGGGGGACAGGGTCTGGAGATGAGCAGTTCTTC.